This is a list of T cell receptor beta chains from one sample in a study of T-cell memory formation after mild COVID-19. Via MiXCR, TCRdb re-called the 5' RACE reads, giving one row per CDR3 protein. The sample contains hundreds of thousands of distinct CDR3 sequences, roughly 22% of which appear only once. Material for sequencing was PBMCs or a T cell subset sorted from them (not recorded which). The receptors stem from an adult woman who had mild COVID-19 (a few samples of this study predate the infection). Cell type and time point are not known. Both conserved end residues are part of each CDR3. Each record gives: CDR3 length, clone size, D gene, V gene, J gene, CDR3 protein, CDR3 DNA. A D gene is named only where the DNA matches it firmly. Not all rows give a size; the values are once, few, many and, for expanded clones, a class.

len: 11; abundance: NA; d_gene: NA; v_gene: TRBV19; j_gene: TRBJ1-1; CDR3aa: CASSVYREAFF; CDR3nt: TGTGCCAGTAGTGTATACAGGGAAGCTTTCTTT
len: 14; abundance: few; d_gene: NA; v_gene: TRBV2; j_gene: TRBJ2-7; CDR3aa: CASSARLTSYEQYF; CDR3nt: TGTGCCAGCAGCGCTCGCCTGACTTCCTACGAGCAGTACTTC
len: 16; abundance: few; d_gene: TRBD2; v_gene: TRBV7-8; j_gene: TRBJ2-1; CDR3aa: CASSLARLAGVGEQFF; CDR3nt: TGTGCCAGCAGCTTAGCGCGTCTAGCGGGAGTGGGTGAGCAGTTCTTC
len: 12; abundance: NA; d_gene: NA; v_gene: TRBV29-1; j_gene: TRBJ1-2; CDR3aa: CSVDSFTDGYTF; CDR3nt: TGCAGCGTTGACTCGTTCACCGACGGCTACACCTTC
len: 15; abundance: NA; d_gene: NA; v_gene: TRBV6-5; j_gene: TRBJ1-1; CDR3aa: CASSYGGGVNTEAFF; CDR3nt: TGTGCCAGCAGTTACGGTGGAGGGGTGAACACTGAAGCTTTCTTT
len: 16; abundance: NA; d_gene: NA; v_gene: TRBV3-1; j_gene: TRBJ1-6; CDR3aa: CASSQFGPSYNSPLHF; CDR3nt: TGTGCCAGCAGCCAATTCGGCCCTTCCTATAATTCACCCCTCCACTTT
len: 12; abundance: NA; d_gene: NA; v_gene: TRBV7-9; j_gene: TRBJ1-2; CDR3aa: CASSLENGNGTF; CDR3nt: TGTGCCAGCAGCTTAGAGAACGGGAATGGCACCTTC
len: 13; abundance: NA; d_gene: TRBD1; v_gene: TRBV15; j_gene: TRBJ2-7; CDR3aa: CATSRDLGGQTVF; CDR3nt: TGTGCCACCAGCAGGGATCTTGGGGGACAGACAGTCTTC
len: 15; abundance: few; d_gene: NA; v_gene: TRBV5-6; j_gene: TRBJ2-5; CDR3aa: CASSNSASSQETQYF; CDR3nt: TGTGCCAGCAGCAATTCAGCGAGCTCCCAAGAGACCCAGTACTTC
len: 13; abundance: few; d_gene: NA; v_gene: TRBV10-3; j_gene: TRBJ2-5; CDR3aa: CAISGGTGETQYF; CDR3nt: TGTGCCATCAGTGGGGGAACCGGTGAGACCCAGTACTTC
len: 17; abundance: few; d_gene: TRBD2; v_gene: TRBV7-2; j_gene: TRBJ2-1; CDR3aa: CASSLPWGTSGSHEQFF; CDR3nt: TGTGCCAGCAGCTTACCCTGGGGGACTAGCGGGAGTCATGAGCAGTTCTTC
len: 16; abundance: few; d_gene: TRBD1; v_gene: TRBV7-3; j_gene: TRBJ1-2; CDR3aa: CASSPGQGMSGYGYTF; CDR3nt: TGTGCCAGCAGCCCGGGACAGGGAATGAGCGGCTATGGCTACACCTTC
len: 11; abundance: NA; d_gene: NA; v_gene: TRBV5-5; j_gene: TRBJ2-1; CDR3aa: CASSPATEQFF; CDR3nt: TGTGCCAGCAGCCCCGCCACTGAGCAGTTCTTC
len: 14; abundance: NA; d_gene: NA; v_gene: TRBV14; j_gene: TRBJ1-1; CDR3aa: CASSQRIDSPSAFF; CDR3nt: TGTGCCAGCAGCCAAAGGATTGACAGTCCCTCGGCTTTCTTT
len: 13; abundance: few; d_gene: NA; v_gene: TRBV20-1; j_gene: TRBJ1-1; CDR3aa: CSAGGSLRAEAFF; CDR3nt: TGCAGTGCTGGGGGCTCCCTACGCGCTGAAGCTTTCTTT
len: 15; abundance: NA; d_gene: TRBD1; v_gene: TRBV15; j_gene: TRBJ1-4; CDR3aa: CATSRPGQLNEKLFF; CDR3nt: TGTGCCACCAGCAGACCGGGACAGCTTAATGAAAAACTGTTTTTT
len: 16; abundance: NA; d_gene: TRBD2; v_gene: TRBV5-4; j_gene: TRBJ2-5; CDR3aa: CASSPRWRGSKETQYF; CDR3nt: TGTGCCAGCAGCCCGAGGTGGCGCGGGAGCAAAGAGACCCAGTACTTC
len: 13; abundance: few; d_gene: NA; v_gene: TRBV3-1; j_gene: TRBJ1-1; CDR3aa: CASSQERGGGAFF; CDR3nt: TGTGCCAGCAGCCAAGAAAGGGGAGGGGGAGCTTTCTTT
len: 16; abundance: few; d_gene: TRBD1; v_gene: TRBV10-3; j_gene: TRBJ2-1; CDR3aa: CAISESMGQSTHEQFF; CDR3nt: TGTGCCATCAGTGAGTCGATGGGACAGAGTACCCATGAGCAGTTCTTC
len: 16; abundance: few; d_gene: NA; v_gene: TRBV10-3; j_gene: TRBJ2-7; CDR3aa: CAISGSINRLPYEQYF; CDR3nt: TGTGCCATCAGTGGGTCAATCAACAGGCTTCCCTACGAGCAGTACTTC
len: 12; abundance: NA; d_gene: TRBD2; v_gene: TRBV3-1; j_gene: TRBJ2-1; CDR3aa: CASSQDLRGRAF; CDR3nt: TGTGCCAGCAGCCAAGATCTGCGGGGGAGGGCCTTC
len: 14; abundance: few; d_gene: NA; v_gene: TRBV20-1; j_gene: TRBJ1-2; CDR3aa: CSARVAQDLPAHTF; CDR3nt: TGCAGTGCTAGAGTAGCACAGGACCTCCCCGCTCACACCTTC
len: 14; abundance: few; d_gene: TRBD2; v_gene: TRBV29-1; j_gene: TRBJ2-7; CDR3aa: CSVATSGSSYEQYF; CDR3nt: TGCAGCGTTGCGACTAGCGGGAGTTCCTACGAGCAGTACTTC
len: 14; abundance: few; d_gene: TRBD1; v_gene: TRBV12-3/TRBV12-4; j_gene: TRBJ1-6; CDR3aa: CASSRTGANSPLHF; CDR3nt: TGTGCCAGCAGTCGGACAGGGGCTAATTCACCCCTCCACTTT
len: 12; abundance: few; d_gene: NA; v_gene: TRBV3-1; j_gene: TRBJ2-3; CDR3aa: CASSPLGAVQYF; CDR3nt: TGTGCCAGCAGCCCATTGGGAGCGGTGCAGTATTTT
len: 15; abundance: NA; d_gene: TRBD1; v_gene: TRBV4-2; j_gene: TRBJ1-5; CDR3aa: CASSLSGTANQPQHF; CDR3nt: TGTGCCAGCAGCCTGAGTGGGACAGCCAATCAGCCCCAGCATTTT
len: 17; abundance: NA; d_gene: TRBD2; v_gene: TRBV7-2; j_gene: TRBJ2-1; CDR3aa: CASSLVLASGRLNEQFF; CDR3nt: TGTGCCAGCAGCTTAGTTCTCGCTAGCGGGCGTTTAAATGAGCAGTTCTTC
len: 13; abundance: few; d_gene: NA; v_gene: TRBV10-3; j_gene: TRBJ2-1; CDR3aa: CAIGASEHNEQFF; CDR3nt: TGTGCCATCGGCGCTTCGGAGCACAATGAGCAGTTCTTC
len: 15; abundance: few; d_gene: TRBD1; v_gene: TRBV20-1; j_gene: TRBJ2-5; CDR3aa: CSASPGQGAQETQYF; CDR3nt: TGCAGTGCGTCACCAGGACAGGGGGCTCAAGAGACCCAGTACTTC
len: 14; abundance: many; d_gene: TRBD2; v_gene: TRBV7-2; j_gene: TRBJ2-7; CDR3aa: CASSSTSGSYEQYF; CDR3nt: TGTGCCAGCAGCTCGACTAGCGGGAGTTACGAGCAGTACTTC
len: 17; abundance: few; d_gene: TRBD1; v_gene: TRBV12-3/TRBV12-4; j_gene: TRBJ2-6; CDR3aa: CASRMWGQGSGANVLTF; CDR3nt: TGTGCCAGCAGGATGTGGGGACAGGGTAGTGGGGCCAACGTCCTGACTTTC
len: 16; abundance: NA; d_gene: NA; v_gene: TRBV7-9; j_gene: TRBJ2-1; CDR3aa: CASSSDSIIGYNEQFF; CDR3nt: TGTGCCAGCAGCTCGGACAGCATAATTGGGTACAATGAGCAGTTCTTC
len: 13; abundance: few; d_gene: NA; v_gene: TRBV12-3/TRBV12-4; j_gene: TRBJ2-2; CDR3aa: CASRTTYTGELFF; CDR3nt: TGTGCCAGCAGAACCACCTACACCGGGGAGCTGTTTTTT
len: 15; abundance: NA; d_gene: NA; v_gene: TRBV29-1; j_gene: TRBJ2-2; CDR3aa: CSVVPQGRNTGELFF; CDR3nt: TGCAGCGTTGTCCCGCAGGGGAGGAACACCGGGGAGCTGTTTTTT
len: 13; abundance: few; d_gene: NA; v_gene: TRBV5-1; j_gene: TRBJ2-5; CDR3aa: CASTDGVTETQYF; CDR3nt: TGCGCCAGCACCGACGGGGTTACGGAGACCCAGTACTTC
len: 13; abundance: NA; d_gene: NA; v_gene: TRBV7-9; j_gene: TRBJ2-4; CDR3aa: CAWGTAAKNIQYF; CDR3nt: TGTGCCTGGGGTACAGCGGCCAAAAACATTCAGTACTTC
len: 11; abundance: NA; d_gene: NA; v_gene: TRBV6-6; j_gene: TRBJ2-1; CDR3aa: CASSYVDEQFF; CDR3nt: TGTGCCAGCAGTTACGTGGATGAGCAGTTCTTC
len: 18; abundance: few; d_gene: TRBD1; v_gene: TRBV7-8; j_gene: TRBJ1-1; CDR3aa: CASSHSRQGLKLNTEAFF; CDR3nt: TGTGCCAGCAGCCACAGCAGACAGGGGTTGAAGTTGAACACTGAAGCTTTCTTT
len: 14; abundance: few; d_gene: NA; v_gene: TRBV5-6; j_gene: TRBJ1-1; CDR3aa: CASSPDSLHTEAFF; CDR3nt: TGTGCCAGCAGCCCGGACAGCCTACACACTGAAGCTTTCTTT
len: 19; abundance: NA; d_gene: TRBD1; v_gene: TRBV7-6; j_gene: TRBJ1-3; CDR3aa: CASSLSYRDRLSSGNTIYF; CDR3nt: TGTGCCAGCAGCTTATCATACCGGGACAGGCTTTCCTCTGGAAACACCATATATTTT
len: 15; abundance: NA; d_gene: NA; v_gene: TRBV24-1; j_gene: TRBJ1-2; CDR3aa: CATSGTATDNYGYTF; CDR3nt: TGTGCCACCAGCGGGACGGCGACGGATAACTATGGCTACACCTTC
len: 16; abundance: NA; d_gene: NA; v_gene: TRBV11-2; j_gene: TRBJ1-5; CDR3aa: CASSLNRDTRISPQHF; CDR3nt: TGTGCCAGCAGCCTTAACCGGGACACTCGTATTTCACCCCAGCATTTT
len: 14; abundance: NA; d_gene: NA; v_gene: TRBV7-7; j_gene: TRBJ2-3; CDR3aa: CAVSSDFSTDTQYF; CDR3nt: TGTGCTGTTTCGAGCGACTTTAGCACAGATACGCAGTATTTT